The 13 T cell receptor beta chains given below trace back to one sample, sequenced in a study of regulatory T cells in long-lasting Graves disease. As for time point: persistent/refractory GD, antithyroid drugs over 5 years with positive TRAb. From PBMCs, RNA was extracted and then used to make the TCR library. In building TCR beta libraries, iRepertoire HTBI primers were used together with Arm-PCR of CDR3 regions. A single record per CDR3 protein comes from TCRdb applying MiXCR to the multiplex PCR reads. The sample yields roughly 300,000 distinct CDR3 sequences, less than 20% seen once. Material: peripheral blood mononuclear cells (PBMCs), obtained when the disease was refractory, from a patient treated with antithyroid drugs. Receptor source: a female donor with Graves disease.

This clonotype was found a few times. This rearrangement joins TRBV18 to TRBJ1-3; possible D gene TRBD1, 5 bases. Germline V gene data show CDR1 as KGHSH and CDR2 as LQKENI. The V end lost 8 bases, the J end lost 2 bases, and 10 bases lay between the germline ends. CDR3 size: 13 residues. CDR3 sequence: CASTPGTGNTIYF. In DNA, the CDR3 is TGTGCCAGCACCCCAGGGACTGGAAACACCATATATTTT.

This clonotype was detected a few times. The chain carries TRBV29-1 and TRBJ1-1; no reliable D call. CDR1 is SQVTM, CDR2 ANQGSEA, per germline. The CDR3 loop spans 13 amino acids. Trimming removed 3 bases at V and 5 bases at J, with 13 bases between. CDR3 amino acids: CSVEAGSGTEAFF. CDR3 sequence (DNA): TGCAGCGTTGAGGCCGGGTCGGGGACTGAAGCTTTCTTT.

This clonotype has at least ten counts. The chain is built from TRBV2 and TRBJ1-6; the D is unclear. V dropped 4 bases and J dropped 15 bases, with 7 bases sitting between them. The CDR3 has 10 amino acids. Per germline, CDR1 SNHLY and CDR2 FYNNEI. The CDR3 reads CASSGRLLHF. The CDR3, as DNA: TGTGCCAGCAGTGGTAGGCTCCTCCACTTT.

CDR3 sequence: CASRPGQVYEQYF. CDR3 DNA sequence: TGTGCCAGCAGGCCCGGACAGGTCTACGAGCAGTACTTC. The chain employs TRBV6-1 and TRBJ2-7, with 7 bases identical to TRBD1. The CDR3 is 13 amino acids. CDR1 is MNHNS and CDR2 is SASEGT in the germline V gene. With 6 bases clipped from V and 3 bases from J, the junction kept 5 bases outside the gene matches.

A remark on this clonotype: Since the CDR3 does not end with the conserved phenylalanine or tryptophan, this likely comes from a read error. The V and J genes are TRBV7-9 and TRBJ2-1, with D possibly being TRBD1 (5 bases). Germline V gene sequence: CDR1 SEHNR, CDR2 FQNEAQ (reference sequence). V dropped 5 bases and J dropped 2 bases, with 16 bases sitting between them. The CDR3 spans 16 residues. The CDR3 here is CASSPPTASPYNEQFL. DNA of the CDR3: TGTGCCAGCAGCCCGCCGACAGCGAGCCCCTACAATGAGCAGTTCTTG.

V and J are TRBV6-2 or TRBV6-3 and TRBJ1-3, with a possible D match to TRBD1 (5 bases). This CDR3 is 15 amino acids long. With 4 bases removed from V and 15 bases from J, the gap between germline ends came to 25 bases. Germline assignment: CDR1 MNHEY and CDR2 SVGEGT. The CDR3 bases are TGTGCCAGCAGTTCCTCCCCAACAGGACACCTTCCTTCATATTTT. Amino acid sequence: CASSSSPTGHLPSYF.

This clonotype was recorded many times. The CDR3 DNA reads TGTGCCAGCAGTTTATCAGGGGGATCTGGAAACACCATATATTTT. Translated: CASSLSGGSGNTIYF. The chain joins TRBV27 to TRBJ1-3; possible D gene TRBD1, 6 bases. The V end was cut by 0 bases, the J end by 1 base, with 7 bases between. CDR1 is MNHEY and CDR2 is SMNVEV in the germline V gene (reference sequence). The CDR3 sequence is 15 residues long.

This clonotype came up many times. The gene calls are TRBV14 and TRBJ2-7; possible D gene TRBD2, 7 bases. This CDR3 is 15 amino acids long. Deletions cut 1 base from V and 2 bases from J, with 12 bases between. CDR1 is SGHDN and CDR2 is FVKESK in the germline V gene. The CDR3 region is CASSQGSGGAYEQYF. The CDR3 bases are TGTGCCAGCAGCCAAGGGTCGGGGGGCGCCTACGAGCAGTACTTC. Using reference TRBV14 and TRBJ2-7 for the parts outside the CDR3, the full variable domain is EAGVTQFPSHSVIEKGQTVTLRCDPISGHDNLYWYRRVMGKEIKFLLHFVKESKQDESGMPNNRFLAERTGGTYSTLKVQPAELEDSGVYFCASSQGSGGAYEQYFGPGTRLTVT.

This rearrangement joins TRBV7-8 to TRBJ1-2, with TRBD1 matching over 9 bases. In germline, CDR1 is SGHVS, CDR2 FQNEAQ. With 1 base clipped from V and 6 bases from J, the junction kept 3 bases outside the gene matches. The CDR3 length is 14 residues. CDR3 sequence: CASSLERQGDGYTF. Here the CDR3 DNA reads TGTGCCAGCAGCTTAGAGAGACAGGGGGATGGCTACACCTTC.

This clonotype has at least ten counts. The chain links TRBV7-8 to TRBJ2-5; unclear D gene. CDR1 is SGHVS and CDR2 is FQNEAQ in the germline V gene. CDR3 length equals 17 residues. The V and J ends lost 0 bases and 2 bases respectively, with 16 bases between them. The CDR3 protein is CASSLASDLRPQETQYF. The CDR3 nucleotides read TGTGCCAGCAGCTTAGCGTCTGATCTACGTCCTCAAGAGACCCAGTACTTC. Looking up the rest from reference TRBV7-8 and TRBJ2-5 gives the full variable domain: GAGVSQSPRYKVAKRGQDVALRCDPISGHVSLFWYQQALGQGPEFLTYFQNEAQLDKSGLPSDRFFAERPEGSVSTLKIQRTQQEDSAVYLCASSLASDLRPQETQYFGPGTRLLVL.

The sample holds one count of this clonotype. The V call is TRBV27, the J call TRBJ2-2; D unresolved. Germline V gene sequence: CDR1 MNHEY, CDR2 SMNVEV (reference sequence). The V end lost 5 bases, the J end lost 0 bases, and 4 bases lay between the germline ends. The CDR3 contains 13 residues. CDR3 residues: CASSPSNTGELFF. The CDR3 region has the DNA TGTGCCAGCAGTCCCTCGAACACCGGGGAGCTGTTTTTT.

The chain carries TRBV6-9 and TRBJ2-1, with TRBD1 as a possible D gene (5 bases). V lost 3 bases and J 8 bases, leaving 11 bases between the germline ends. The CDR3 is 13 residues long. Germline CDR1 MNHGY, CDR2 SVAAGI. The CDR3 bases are TGTGCCAGCAGTTACGCAGGGTGGCATGAGCAGTTCTTC. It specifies CASSYAGWHEQFF.

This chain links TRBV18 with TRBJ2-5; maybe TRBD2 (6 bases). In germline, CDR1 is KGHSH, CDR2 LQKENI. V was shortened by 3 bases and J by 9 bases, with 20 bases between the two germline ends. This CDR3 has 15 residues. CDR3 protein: CASSPETSLPGAQYF. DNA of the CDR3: TGTGCCAGCTCACCTGAGACAAGCCTTCCGGGGGCCCAGTACTTC.